The 15 T cell receptor beta chains given below trace back to one sample, sequenced in a study of blood T cell repertoires in COVID-19. Assay: immunoSEQ multiplex PCR; the TCRdb copy retains only in-frame clones and omits some. The table lists approximately 200,000 clones, approximately 87% of them singletons. The sample taken for sequencing was peripheral blood. The receptors come from a man in his fifties or sixties who had recovered from COVID-19.

The chain uses TRBV5-4 and TRBJ2-1, with D perhaps TRBD2 (6 bases). The CDR3 is 16 amino acids. The germline V and J ends were trimmed by 0 bases and 1 base, with 11 bases remaining between them. The germline gives CDR1 SGHNT, CDR2 YYREEE (reference sequence). The DNA for the CDR3 is TGTGCCAGCAGCTTGGGCGGGAAGGCTTCCTACAATGAGCAGTTCTTC. Amino acids: CASSLGGKASYNEQFF.

This chain links TRBV7-2 with TRBJ1-5; D remains ambiguous. Deletions cut 4 bases from V and 0 bases from J, with 7 bases between. Germline lookup yields CDR1 SGHTA and CDR2 FQGNSA. The CDR3 loop spans 14 amino acids. The CDR3 nucleotides are TGTGCCAGCAGCTCAGTAAATAGCAATCAGCCCCAGCATTTT. Its translation: CASSSVNSNQPQHF.

This chain links TRBV10-1 with TRBJ2-1; TRBD1 agrees at 9 bases. Germline CDR1 reads WNHNN; CDR2 reads SYGVQD (reference sequence). The ends lost 4 bases at V and 4 bases at J; junction bases unmatched: 17. This CDR3 comprises 19 residues. The CDR3 loop reads CASSAYSETGGERYNEQFF. The DNA for the CDR3 is TGCGCCAGCAGTGCCTACTCGGAGACAGGGGGGGAGAGGTACAATGAGCAGTTCTTC.

V and J are TRBV30 and TRBJ1-5; TRBD1 might be the D (5 bases). Trimming pared 2 bases from V and 3 bases from J, leaving 8 bases between. CDR1 and CDR2 from the germline V gene are GTSNPN and SVGIG (reference sequence). This CDR3 has 13 amino acids. In DNA, the CDR3 is TGTGCCTGGAGTCCAGGGAACAATCAGCCCCAGCATTTT. Residues: CAWSPGNNQPQHF.

The chain links TRBV5-4 to TRBJ2-5; D might be TRBD1 (6 bases). V lost 4 bases, J lost 0 bases, and 7 bases lay in between. Per germline, CDR1 SGHNT and CDR2 YYREEE (reference sequence). The length of the CDR3 is 13 residues. The CDR3 DNA reads TGTGCCAGCAGCAGGGACAACCAAGAGACCCAGTACTTC. Translation gives CASSRDNQETQYF.

V is TRBV30 and J is TRBJ2-7; D not resolved. Germline V CDR1 and CDR2: GTSNPN, SVGIG (reference sequence). The CDR3 is 11 residues long. Trimming shortened V by 3 bases and J by 6 bases, and 9 bases separated the two germline ends. Here the CDR3 reads CAWRTFAEQYF. The CDR3 DNA follows: TGTGCCTGGAGGACTTTTGCCGAGCAGTACTTC.

This clone was seen once. The genes are TRBV3-1 (or the pseudogene TRBV3-2) and TRBJ1-2; 9 bases align to TRBD1. Germline values: CDR1 LGHDT, CDR2 YNNKEL (reference sequence). The J segment lost 4 bases and the V segment lost 3 bases, leaving 9 bases of the junction unmatched. The CDR3 spans 16 residues. The CDR3 protein is CASSQDGTGIIYGYTF. The DNA of the CDR3 is TGTGCCAGCAGCCAGGATGGGACAGGGATAATCTATGGCTACACCTTC.

The chain has TRBV5-4 and TRBJ2-2, with 7 bases fitting TRBD1. Germline loops: CDR1 SGHNT, CDR2 YYREEE (reference sequence). Losses at the gene ends were 2 bases for V and 6 bases for J; bases not matched to a gene: 7. This CDR3 contains 15 residues. CDR3 sequence: CASSFPGGISGELFF. The CDR3 region has the DNA TGTGCCAGCAGCTTCCCAGGGGGTATCTCCGGGGAGCTGTTTTTT.

The count of this clone is one. The rearrangement links TRBV19 to TRBJ1-1, with D possibly TRBD1 on 5 matching bases. V gave up 3 bases and J gave up 5 bases, with 19 bases separating them. Germline V gives CDR1 LNHDA, CDR2 SQIVND (reference sequence). The CDR3 consists of 16 residues. The CDR3: CASSIEERGWRTEAFF. The CDR3 DNA reads as TGTGCCAGTAGTATTGAGGAAAGGGGATGGCGGACTGAAGCTTTCTTT.

The V call is TRBV5-5, the J call TRBJ2-3; D unresolved. This CDR3 is built from 11 residues. V was clipped by 2 bases and J by 10 bases, with 8 bases between them. The germline V gene encodes CDR1 SGHKS and CDR2 YYEKEE (reference sequence). The CDR3 bases are TGTGCCAGCAGCTTCCTTGGGCCGCAGTATTTT. Translated: CASSFLGPQYF.

The V call is TRBV19, the J call TRBJ2-2, with a possible D match to TRBD1 (5 bases). Deletions cut 1 base from V and 5 bases from J, with 8 bases between. The CDR3 totals 14 residues. Per the germline V gene, CDR1 is LNHDA and CDR2 is SQIVND (reference sequence). CDR3 sequence reads: CASSIGRETGELFF. The CDR3 nucleotides are TGTGCCAGTAGTATAGGCAGGGAAACCGGGGAGCTGTTTTTT.

This clone appeared once. The V gene is TRBV6-2 or TRBV6-3, the J gene TRBJ2-3, with D perhaps TRBD2 (6 bases). The CDR3 loop spans 15 amino acids. The germline V and J ends were trimmed by 2 bases and 4 bases, with 13 bases remaining between them. CDR1 is MNHEY and CDR2 is SVGEGT in the germline V gene. DNA of the CDR3: TGTGCCAGCAGTTACGGTTGGGGCGGGGCAGATACGCAGTATTTT. Encoded protein: CASSYGWGGADTQYF.

The table lists this clone with a count of one. V gene TRBV24-1 combines with J gene TRBJ2-1; 7 bases map to TRBD1. The J segment lost 14 bases and the V segment lost 3 bases, leaving 6 bases of the junction unmatched. This CDR3 region has 12 residues. Looked up from germline, CDR1 is KGHDR and CDR2 is SFDVKD. The CDR3: CATSDQDRAEFF. DNA for the CDR3: TGTGCCACCAGTGATCAAGACAGGGCGGAGTTCTTC.

With respect to this clone: Relative to the germline gene, one junction end is altered; a read error may explain this. The gene calls are TRBV7-8 and TRBJ1-2; 9 positions match TRBD1. Germline CDR1 reads SGHVS; CDR2 reads FQNEAQ. The CDR3 length is 13 residues. The CDR3 sequence is CASSLARTGEQAF. For the CDR3, the DNA is TGTGCCAGCAGCTTAGCTAGGACAGGGGAACAGGCCTTC.

The gene calls are TRBV6-2 or TRBV6-3 and TRBJ2-1; TRBD2 aligns across 7 bases. The trim removed 6 bases at V and 10 bases at J, leaving 3 bases unmatched. Germline assignment: CDR1 MNHEY and CDR2 SVGEGT. CDR3 length: 11 residues. In nucleotides, the CDR3 is TGTGCCAGCAGCCCACTAGCGGAGCAGTTCTTC. This gives the protein CASSPLAEQFF.